Following are 4 T cell receptor beta chains from one sample sequenced in a study of early stage breast cancer tumors. Using immunoSEQ multiplex PCR, the repertoire was profiled, and TCRdb retains in-frame clones only, with some absent. In the table there are around 31,000 clones, 74% of which are singletons. Material: blood. The receptors here all came from a person aged 35 to 50 with breast cancer.

This chain connects TRBV19 to TRBJ1-2, with D possibly matching TRBD1 (5 bases). There are 12 residues in the CDR3. V lost 4 bases and J 4 bases, leaving 7 bases between the germline ends. CDR1 is LNHDA and CDR2 is SQIVND in the germline V gene (reference sequence). The CDR3 bases are TGTGCCAGTAGTACTAGGGGCTATGGCTACACCTTC. The encoded protein is CASSTRGYGYTF.

The V call is TRBV9, the J call TRBJ2-1, with 8 bases matching TRBD2. Per the germline V gene, CDR1 is SGDLS and CDR2 is YYNGEE. J lost 5 bases, V lost 2 bases, and 9 bases had no gene match. CDR3 length equals 16 residues. CDR3 in DNA: TGTGCCAGCAGCGTTGGAGAGCGGGGGCTGAACAATGAGCAGTTCTTC. Its protein product is CASSVGERGLNNEQFF. The complete variable domain, with remaining parts taken from reference TRBV9 and TRBJ2-1, reads DSGVTQTPKHLITATGQRVTLRCSPRSGDLSVYWYQQSLDQGLQFLIQYYNGEERAKGNILERFSAQQFPDLHSELNLSSLELGDSALYFCASSVGERGLNNEQFFGPGTRLTVL.

The chain carries TRBV10-2 and TRBJ1-2; TRBD1 matches at 7 bases. The junction had 6 bases not matched to a gene; V was cut back by 0 bases and J by 8 bases. The CDR3 sequence is 14 residues long. Germline-derived CDR1 and CDR2 are WSHSY and SAAADI. The CDR3 loop reads CASSESRQGDGYTF. The CDR3, as DNA: TGCGCCAGCAGTGAGTCCCGACAGGGTGACGGCTACACCTTC.

This chain links TRBV10-3 with TRBJ1-2; D is undetermined. The CDR3 extends over 16 amino acids. Deletions cut 0 bases from V and 8 bases from J, with 19 bases between. From germline, CDR1 is ENHRY and CDR2 SYGVKD. CDR3 sequence: CAISESGFRGEKGYTF. Written as DNA, the CDR3 is TGTGCCATCAGTGAGTCCGGGTTCCGGGGAGAGAAGGGCTACACCTTC.